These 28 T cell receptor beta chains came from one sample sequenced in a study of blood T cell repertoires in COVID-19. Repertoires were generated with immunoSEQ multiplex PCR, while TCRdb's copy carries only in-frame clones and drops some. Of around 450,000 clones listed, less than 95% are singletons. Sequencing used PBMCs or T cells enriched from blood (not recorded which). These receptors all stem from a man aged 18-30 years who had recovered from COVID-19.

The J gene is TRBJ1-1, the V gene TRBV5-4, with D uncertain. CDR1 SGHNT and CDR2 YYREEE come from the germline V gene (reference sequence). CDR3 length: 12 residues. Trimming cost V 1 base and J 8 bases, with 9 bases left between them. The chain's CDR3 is CASSLLPGEAFF. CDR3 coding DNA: TGTGCCAGCAGCTTGCTGCCAGGAGAAGCTTTCTTT.

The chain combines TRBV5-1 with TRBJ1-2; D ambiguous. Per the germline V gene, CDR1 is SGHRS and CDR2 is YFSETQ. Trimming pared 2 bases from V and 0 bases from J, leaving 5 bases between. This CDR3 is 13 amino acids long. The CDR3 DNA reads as TGCGCCAGCAGCTTCGAGGCTAACTATGGCTACACCTTC. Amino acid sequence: CASSFEANYGYTF.

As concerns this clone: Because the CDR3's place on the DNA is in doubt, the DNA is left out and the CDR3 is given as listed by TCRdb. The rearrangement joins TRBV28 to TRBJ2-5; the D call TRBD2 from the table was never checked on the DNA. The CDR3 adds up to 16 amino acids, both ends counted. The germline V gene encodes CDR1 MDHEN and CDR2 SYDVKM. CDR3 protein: CASSTSVWRWRETQYF.

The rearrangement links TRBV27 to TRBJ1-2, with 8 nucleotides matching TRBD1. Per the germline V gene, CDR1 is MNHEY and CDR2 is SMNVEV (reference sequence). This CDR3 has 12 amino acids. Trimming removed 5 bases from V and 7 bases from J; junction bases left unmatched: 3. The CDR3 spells CASSRTGLGYTF. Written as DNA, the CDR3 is TGTGCCAGCAGTCGGACAGGGCTTGGCTACACCTTC.

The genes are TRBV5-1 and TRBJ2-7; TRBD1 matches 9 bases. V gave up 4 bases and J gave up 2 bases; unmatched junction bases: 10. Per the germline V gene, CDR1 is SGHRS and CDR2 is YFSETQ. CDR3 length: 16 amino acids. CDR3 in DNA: TGCGCCAGCAGCCTAAAACCGGGACAGGGAACCTACGAGCAGTACTTC. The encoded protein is CASSLKPGQGTYEQYF. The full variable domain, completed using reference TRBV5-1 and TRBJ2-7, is KAGVTQTPRYLIKTRGQQVTLSCSPISGHRSVSWYQQTPGQGLQFLFEYFSETQRNKGNFPGRFSGRQFSNSRSEMNVSTLELGDSALYLCASSLKPGQGTYEQYFGPGTRLTVT.

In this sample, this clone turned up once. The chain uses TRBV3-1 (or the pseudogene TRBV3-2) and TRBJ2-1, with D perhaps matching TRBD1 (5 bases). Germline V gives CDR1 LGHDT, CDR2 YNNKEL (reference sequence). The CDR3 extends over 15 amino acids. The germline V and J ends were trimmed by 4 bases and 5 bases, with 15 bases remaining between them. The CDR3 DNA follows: TGTGCCAGCAGCCGATCGCCCGACAGAAACAATGAGCAGTTCTTC. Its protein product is CASSRSPDRNNEQFF.

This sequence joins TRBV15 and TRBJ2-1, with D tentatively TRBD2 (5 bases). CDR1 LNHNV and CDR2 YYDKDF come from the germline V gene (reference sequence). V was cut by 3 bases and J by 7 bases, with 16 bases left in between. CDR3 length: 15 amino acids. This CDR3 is CATSRGRGSENEQFF. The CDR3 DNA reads TGTGCCACCAGCAGGGGTCGGGGATCCGAAAATGAGCAGTTCTTC.

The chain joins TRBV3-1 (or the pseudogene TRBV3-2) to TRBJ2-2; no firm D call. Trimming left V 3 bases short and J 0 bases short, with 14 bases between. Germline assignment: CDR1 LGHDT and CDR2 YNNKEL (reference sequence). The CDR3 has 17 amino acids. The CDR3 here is CASSQRWSDANTGELFF. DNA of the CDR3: TGTGCCAGCAGCCAGCGCTGGAGCGACGCGAACACCGGGGAGCTGTTTTTT.

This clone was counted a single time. CDR3 DNA: TGTGCCAGCAGCGTAGAGGCTAGCGGAATATCCTACAATGAGCAGTTCTTC. Protein: CASSVEASGISYNEQFF. The chain joins TRBV9 to TRBJ2-1; TRBD2 aligns across 7 bases. The germline V gene has CDR1 SGDLS and CDR2 YYNGEE. The CDR3 is 17 amino acids. Unmatched junction bases numbered 7, after V lost 0 bases and J lost 1 base. Looking up the rest from reference TRBV9 and TRBJ2-1 gives the full variable domain: DSGVTQTPKHLITATGQRVTLRCSPRSGDLSVYWYQQSLDQGLQFLIQYYNGEERAKGNILERFSAQQFPDLHSELNLSSLELGDSALYFCASSVEASGISYNEQFFGPGTRLTVL.

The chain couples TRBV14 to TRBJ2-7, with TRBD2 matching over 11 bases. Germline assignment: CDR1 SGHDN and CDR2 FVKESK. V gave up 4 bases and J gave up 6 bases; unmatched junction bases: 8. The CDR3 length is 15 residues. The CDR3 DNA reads TGTGCCAGCAGCCTGTTAGCGGGGGGGCCTCTCGAGCAGTACTTC. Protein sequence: CASSLLAGGPLEQYF.

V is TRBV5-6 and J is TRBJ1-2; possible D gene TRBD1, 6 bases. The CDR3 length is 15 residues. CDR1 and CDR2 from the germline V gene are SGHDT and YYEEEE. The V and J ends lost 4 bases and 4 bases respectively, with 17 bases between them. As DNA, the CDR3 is TGTGCCAGCAGCCAGGGGCCGGGAATACGCTATGGCTACACCTTC. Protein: CASSQGPGIRYGYTF.

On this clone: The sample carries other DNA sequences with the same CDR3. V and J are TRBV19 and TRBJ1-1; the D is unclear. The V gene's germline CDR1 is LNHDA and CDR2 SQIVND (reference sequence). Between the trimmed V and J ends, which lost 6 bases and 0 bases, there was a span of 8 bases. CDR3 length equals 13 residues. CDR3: CASSPSLNTEAFF. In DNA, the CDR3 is TGTGCCAGTAGCCCCTCCTTGAACACTGAAGCTTTCTTT.

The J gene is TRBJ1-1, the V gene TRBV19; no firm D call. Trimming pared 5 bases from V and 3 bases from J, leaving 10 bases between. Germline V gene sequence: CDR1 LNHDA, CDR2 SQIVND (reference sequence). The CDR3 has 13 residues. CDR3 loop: CASSVKGDTEAFF. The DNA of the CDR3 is TGTGCCAGTAGTGTAAAAGGAGACACTGAAGCTTTCTTT.

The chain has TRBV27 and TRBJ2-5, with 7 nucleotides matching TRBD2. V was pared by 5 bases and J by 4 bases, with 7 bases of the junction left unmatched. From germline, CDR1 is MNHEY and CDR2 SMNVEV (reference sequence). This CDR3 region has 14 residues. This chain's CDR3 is CASSLVGGGETQYF. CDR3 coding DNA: TGTGCCAGCAGTCTAGTGGGGGGGGGAGAGACCCAGTACTTC.

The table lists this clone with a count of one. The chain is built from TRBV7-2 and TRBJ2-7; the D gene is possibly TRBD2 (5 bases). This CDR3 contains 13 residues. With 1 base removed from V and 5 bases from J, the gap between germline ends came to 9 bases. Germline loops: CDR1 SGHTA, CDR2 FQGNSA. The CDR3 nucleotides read TGTGCCAGCAGCTTAGTTCCGACTAACGAGCAGTACTTC. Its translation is CASSLVPTNEQYF.

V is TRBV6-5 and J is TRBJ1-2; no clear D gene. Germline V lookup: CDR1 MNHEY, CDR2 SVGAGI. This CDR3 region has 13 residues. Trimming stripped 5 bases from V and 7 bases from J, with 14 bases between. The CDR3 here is CASSRGEVRGYTF. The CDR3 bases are TGTGCCAGCAGTCGCGGGGAGGTCCGTGGCTACACCTTC.

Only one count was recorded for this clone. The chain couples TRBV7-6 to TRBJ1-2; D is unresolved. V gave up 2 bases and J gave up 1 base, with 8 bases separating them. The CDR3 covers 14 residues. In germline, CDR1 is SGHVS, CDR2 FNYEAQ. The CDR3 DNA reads TGTGCCAGCAGCTTACGCGGACTTAACTATGGCTACACCTTC. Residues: CASSLRGLNYGYTF.

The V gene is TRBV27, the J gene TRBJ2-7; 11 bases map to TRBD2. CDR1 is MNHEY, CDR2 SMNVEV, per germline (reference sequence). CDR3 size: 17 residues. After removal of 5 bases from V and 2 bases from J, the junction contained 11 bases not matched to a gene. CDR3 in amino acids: CASSNPGTSGPPYEQYF. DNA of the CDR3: TGTGCCAGCAGTAATCCCGGGACTAGCGGACCTCCCTACGAGCAGTACTTC.

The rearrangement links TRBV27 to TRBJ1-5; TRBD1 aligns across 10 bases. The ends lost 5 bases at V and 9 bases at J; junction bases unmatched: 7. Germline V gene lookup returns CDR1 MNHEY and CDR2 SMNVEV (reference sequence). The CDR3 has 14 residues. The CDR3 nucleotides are TGTGCCAGCAGTCCCGGACAGGGGGGATGGCCCCAGCATTTT. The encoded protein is CASSPGQGGWPQHF.

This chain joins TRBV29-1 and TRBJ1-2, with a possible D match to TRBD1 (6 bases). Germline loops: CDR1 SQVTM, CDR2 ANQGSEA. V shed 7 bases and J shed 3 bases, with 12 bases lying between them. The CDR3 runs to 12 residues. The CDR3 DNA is TGCAGCGGGGACACGACCGACTATGGCTACACCTTC. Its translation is CSGDTTDYGYTF.

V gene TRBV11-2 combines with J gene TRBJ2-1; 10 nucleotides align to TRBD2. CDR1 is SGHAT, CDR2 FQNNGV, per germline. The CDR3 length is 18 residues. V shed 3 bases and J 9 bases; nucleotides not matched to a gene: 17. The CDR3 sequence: CASSFFLGLKRGGSEQFF. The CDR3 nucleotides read TGTGCCAGCAGCTTTTTTTTGGGCTTGAAGCGGGGGGGGAGTGAGCAGTTCTTC. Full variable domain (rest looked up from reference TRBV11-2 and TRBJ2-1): EAGVAQSPRYKIIEKRQSVAFWCNPISGHATLYWYQQILGQGPKLLIQFQNNGVVDDSQLPKDRFSAERLKGVDSTLKIQPAKLEDSAVYLCASSFFLGLKRGGSEQFFGPGTRLTVL.

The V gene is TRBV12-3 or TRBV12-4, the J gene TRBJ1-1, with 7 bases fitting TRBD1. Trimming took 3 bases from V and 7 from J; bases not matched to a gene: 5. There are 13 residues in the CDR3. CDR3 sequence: CASSLTGYSEAFF. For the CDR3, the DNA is TGTGCCAGCAGTTTGACAGGGTATAGTGAAGCTTTCTTT.

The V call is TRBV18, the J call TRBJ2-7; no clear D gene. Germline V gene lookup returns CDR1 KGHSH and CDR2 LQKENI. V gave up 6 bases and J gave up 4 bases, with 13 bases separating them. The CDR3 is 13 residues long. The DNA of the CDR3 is TGTGCCAGCTCGCCGTCTGCGCTTTACGAGCAGTACTTC. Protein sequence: CASSPSALYEQYF.

CDR3 sequence reads: CASSPDREVGYTF. CDR3 coding DNA: TGTGCCAGCAGCCCCGACAGGGAGGTTGGCTACACCTTC. V gene TRBV7-3 combines with J gene TRBJ1-2; 7 bases agree with TRBD1. The trim removed 5 bases at V and 7 bases at J, leaving 7 bases unmatched. Germline CDR1 reads SGHTA; CDR2 reads FQGTGA. The CDR3 consists of 13 residues.

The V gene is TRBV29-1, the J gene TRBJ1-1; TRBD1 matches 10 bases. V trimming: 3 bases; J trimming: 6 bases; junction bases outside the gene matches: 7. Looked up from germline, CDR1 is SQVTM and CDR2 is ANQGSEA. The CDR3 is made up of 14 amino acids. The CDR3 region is CSVDWADRGPEAFF. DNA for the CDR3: TGCAGCGTTGACTGGGCAGACAGGGGGCCTGAAGCTTTCTTT. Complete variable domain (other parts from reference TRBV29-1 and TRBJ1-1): SAVISQKPSRDICQRGTSLTIQCQVDSQVTMMFWYRQQPGQSLTLIATANQGSEATYESGFVIDKFPISRPNLTFSTLTVSNMSPEDSSIYLCSVDWADRGPEAFFGQGTRLTVV.

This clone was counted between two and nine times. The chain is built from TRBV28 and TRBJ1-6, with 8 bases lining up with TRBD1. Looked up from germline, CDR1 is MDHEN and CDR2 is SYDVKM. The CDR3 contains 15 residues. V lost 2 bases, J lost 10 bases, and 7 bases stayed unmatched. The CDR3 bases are TGTGCCAGCAGTTTAGTGGACAGGGACGGATCACCCCTCCACTTT. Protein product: CASSLVDRDGSPLHF.

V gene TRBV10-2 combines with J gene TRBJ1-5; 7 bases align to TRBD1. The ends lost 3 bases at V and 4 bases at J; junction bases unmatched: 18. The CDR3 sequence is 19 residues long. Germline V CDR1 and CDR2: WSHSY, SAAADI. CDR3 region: CASSDNTGAVGGTNQPQHF. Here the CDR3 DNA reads TGCGCCAGCAGTGATAATACAGGGGCAGTGGGGGGTACAAATCAGCCCCAGCATTTT.

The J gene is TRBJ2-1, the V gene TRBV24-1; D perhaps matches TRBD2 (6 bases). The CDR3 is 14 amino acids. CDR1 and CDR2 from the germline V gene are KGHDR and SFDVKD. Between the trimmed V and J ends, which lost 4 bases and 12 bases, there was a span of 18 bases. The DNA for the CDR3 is TGTGCCACCAGTGACCTCCTTGGGACTGTTGGGCAGTTCTTC. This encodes CATSDLLGTVGQFF.